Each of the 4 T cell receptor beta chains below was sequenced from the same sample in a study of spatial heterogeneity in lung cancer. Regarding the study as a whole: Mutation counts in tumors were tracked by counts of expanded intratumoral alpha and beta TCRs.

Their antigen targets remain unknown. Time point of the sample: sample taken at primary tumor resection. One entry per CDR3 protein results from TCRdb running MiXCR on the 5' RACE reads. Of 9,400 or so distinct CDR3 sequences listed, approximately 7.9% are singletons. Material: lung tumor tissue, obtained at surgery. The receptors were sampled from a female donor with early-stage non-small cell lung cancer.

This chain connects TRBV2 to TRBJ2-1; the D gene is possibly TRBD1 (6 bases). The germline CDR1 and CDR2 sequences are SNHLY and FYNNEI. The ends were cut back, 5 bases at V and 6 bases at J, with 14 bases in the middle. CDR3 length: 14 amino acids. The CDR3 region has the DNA TGTGCCAGCAGTCCATGGACAGCCCCCAATGAGCAGTTCTTC. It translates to CASSPWTAPNEQFF.

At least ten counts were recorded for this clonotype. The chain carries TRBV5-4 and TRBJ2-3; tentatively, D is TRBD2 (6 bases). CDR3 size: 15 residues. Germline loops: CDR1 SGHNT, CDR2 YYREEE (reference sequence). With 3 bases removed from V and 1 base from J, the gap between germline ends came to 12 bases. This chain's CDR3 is CASSSQTRGTDTQYF. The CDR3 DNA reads TGTGCCAGCAGCTCGCAGACTAGAGGCACAGATACGCAGTATTTT.

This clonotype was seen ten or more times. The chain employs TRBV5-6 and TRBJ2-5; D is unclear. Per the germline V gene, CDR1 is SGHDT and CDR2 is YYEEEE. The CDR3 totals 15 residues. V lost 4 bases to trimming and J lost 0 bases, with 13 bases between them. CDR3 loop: CASSGYLGNQETQYF. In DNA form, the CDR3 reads TGTGCCAGCAGCGGTTATTTGGGGAACCAAGAGACCCAGTACTTC. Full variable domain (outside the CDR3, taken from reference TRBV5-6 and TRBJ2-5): DAGVTQSPTHLIKTRGQQVTLRCSPKSGHDTVSWYQQALGQGPQFIFQYYEEEERQRGNFPDRFSGHQFPNYSSELNVNALLLGDSALYLCASSGYLGNQETQYFGPGTRLLVL.

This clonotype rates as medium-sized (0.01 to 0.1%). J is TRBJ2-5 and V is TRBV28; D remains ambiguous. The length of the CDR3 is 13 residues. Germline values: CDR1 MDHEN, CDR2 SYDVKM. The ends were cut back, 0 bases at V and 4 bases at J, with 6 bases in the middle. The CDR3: CASSLWDRETQYF. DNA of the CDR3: TGTGCCAGCAGTTTATGGGACCGAGAGACCCAGTACTTC.